What follows are 14 T cell receptor beta chains derived from one specimen sequenced in a study of PD-1 blockade in classical Hodgkin lymphoma. Repertoires were generated with immunoSEQ multiplex PCR, while TCRdb's copy carries only in-frame clones and drops some. The table lists 7,000 to 8,500 clones, around four fifths of them singletons, with under 30% in the top ten. Time point specified: cycle 4 day 1 (C4D1), after five to seven weeks of nivolumab. In every patient, relapse followed autologous stem cell transplantation, while exposure to brentuximab vedotin differed. Material: peripheral blood mononuclear cells (PBMCs), obtained before the fourth cycle of nivolumab. The origin of the receptors is a human donor with classical Hodgkin lymphoma.

The V and J genes are TRBV12-5 and TRBJ1-2; maybe TRBD1 (5 bases). Trimming stripped 1 base from V and 4 bases from J, with 22 bases between. The CDR3 is 18 amino acids. The germline CDR1 and CDR2 sequences are LGHNT and FRNRAP. The chain's CDR3 is CASGLAKRGGLFSYGYTF. For the CDR3, the DNA is TGTGCTAGTGGTTTGGCAAAAAGGGGAGGGTTATTTAGCTATGGCTACACCTTC.

The V call is TRBV10-3, the J call TRBJ2-5; 9 bases are a match to TRBD1. V trimming: 6 bases; J trimming: 1 base; junction bases outside the gene matches: 6. Germline V gene lookup returns CDR1 ENHRY and CDR2 SYGVKD. The CDR3 is made up of 15 amino acids. Here the CDR3 reads CAISAGQGVQETQYF. Here the CDR3 DNA reads TGTGCCATCAGCGCGGGACAGGGAGTCCAAGAGACCCAGTACTTC.

The chain couples TRBV7-2 to TRBJ2-5; 8 positions match TRBD2. CDR3 length: 18 amino acids. V dropped 1 base and J dropped 5; count of bases not matched to a gene: 15. Germline assignment: CDR1 SGHTA and CDR2 FQGNSA. CDR3 sequence (DNA): TGTGCCAGCAGCTTAGAGTCCAGCGGGGGCCTGCGACGGGAGACCCAGTACTTC. Amino acid sequence: CASSLESSGGLRRETQYF.

This chain joins TRBV28 and TRBJ1-4; D gene unclear. V was clipped by 5 bases and J by 4 bases, with 5 bases between them. This CDR3 is 12 amino acids long. Germline CDR1 MDHEN, CDR2 SYDVKM. The CDR3 is CASSLYNEKLFF. The CDR3 nucleotides read TGTGCCAGCAGTCTATATAATGAAAAACTGTTTTTT.

This chain links TRBV5-1 with TRBJ2-5; TRBD2 aligns across 12 bases. Germline trimming cut 3 bases from V and 2 bases from J; bases unmatched to any gene: 2. Germline V gene sequence: CDR1 SGHRS, CDR2 YFSETQ. The CDR3 length is 15 residues. CDR3 sequence: CASSSTSGRQETQYF. In nucleotides, the CDR3 is TGCGCCAGCAGCTCGACTAGCGGGAGACAAGAGACCCAGTACTTC.

This chain links TRBV15 with TRBJ2-2; D call uncertain. Deletions cut 1 base from V and 4 bases from J, with 13 bases between. The CDR3 is made up of 16 amino acids. Germline V gives CDR1 LNHNV, CDR2 YYDKDF (reference sequence). In nucleotides, the CDR3 is TGTGCCACCAGCAGAGGTCAGGCGGCGGCCACCGGGGAGCTGTTTTTT. As protein: CATSRGQAAATGELFF.

This clone has just a few counts. J is TRBJ2-7 and V is TRBV18; 11 bases align to TRBD2. The CDR3 is 16 amino acids. Per the germline V gene, CDR1 is KGHSH and CDR2 is LQKENI. Unmatched junction bases numbered 11, after V lost 3 bases and J lost 7 bases. CDR3 in DNA: TGTGCCAGCTCACCGTCCCCTAGCGGGGGGTTGATTGAGCAGTACTTC. Amino acids: CASSPSPSGGLIEQYF.

This clone came up a few times. V usage is TRBV10-1 and J usage is TRBJ2-1; TRBD1 agrees at 7 bases. From germline, CDR1 is WNHNN and CDR2 SYGVQD (reference sequence). The trim removed 3 bases at V and 8 bases at J, leaving 4 bases unmatched. This CDR3 spans 13 amino acids. The CDR3 coding sequence is TGCGCCAGCAGTGATGGGACAGTCGATGAGCAGTTCTTC. Its protein product is CASSDGTVDEQFF.

The chain joins TRBV7-6 to TRBJ2-1, with 9 nucleotides matching TRBD2. Germline CDR1 reads SGHVS; CDR2 reads FNYEAQ. CDR3 size: 15 residues. Trimming took 0 bases from V and 4 from J; bases not matched to a gene: 1. CDR3 loop: CASSLARGGYNEQFF. The CDR3 bases are TGTGCCAGCAGCTTAGCGCGGGGGGGGTACAATGAGCAGTTCTTC.

This clone occurred once. The chain employs TRBV18 and TRBJ2-1, with D unresolved. The CDR3 has 15 residues. Germline CDR1 reads KGHSH; CDR2 reads LQKENI. The V and J ends lost 4 bases and 0 bases respectively, with 10 bases between them. In DNA form, the CDR3 reads TGTGCCAGCTCACTTACGGGTGTCTCCTACAATGAGCAGTTCTTC. As protein: CASSLTGVSYNEQFF. Combining the CDR3 with reference TRBV18 and TRBJ2-1 gives the whole variable domain NAGVMQNPRHLVRRRGQEARLRCSPMKGHSHVYWYRQLPEEGLKFMVYLQKENIIDESGMPKERFSAEFPKEGPSILRIQQVVRGDSAAYFCASSLTGVSYNEQFFGPGTRLTVL.

The chain joins TRBV4-3 to TRBJ2-7; 10 bases fit TRBD1. V trimming: 8 bases; J trimming: 4 bases; junction bases outside the gene matches: 14. CDR3 size: 16 residues. Germline V gene data show CDR1 as LGHNA and CDR2 as YSLEER. The CDR3 coding sequence is TGCGCCAGCGCATTCTCAGGGACAGGGGAGTCTTACGAGCAGTACTTC. It translates to CASAFSGTGESYEQYF.

This clone appeared a single time. The chain links TRBV15 to TRBJ1-3, with 9 bases that match TRBD1. The V gene end was trimmed by 0 bases and the J gene end by 7 bases; junction bases not matched to a gene: 10. There are 17 residues in the CDR3. Germline assignment: CDR1 LNHNV and CDR2 YYDKDF (reference sequence). This chain's CDR3 is CATSREGTGSIRNTIYF. CDR3 in DNA: TGTGCCACCAGCAGAGAGGGGACAGGGAGTATTAGGAACACCATATATTTT.

This chain connects TRBV28 to TRBJ1-2; possible D gene TRBD1, 5 bases. This CDR3 is 13 amino acids long. The germline gives CDR1 MDHEN, CDR2 SYDVKM. V lost 7 bases and J lost 3, with 12 bases in between. The CDR3: CASTAGRHYGYTF. DNA of the CDR3: TGTGCCAGCACCGCGGGACGGCACTATGGCTACACCTTC.

This clone is labeled large. The CDR3 spells CASSSGQILNEKLFF. The DNA for the CDR3 is TGTGCCAGCAGCTCGGGACAGATACTTAATGAAAAACTGTTTTTT. The chain employs TRBV11-2 and TRBJ1-4, with 7 nucleotides matching TRBD1. V was clipped by 4 bases and J by 4 bases; unmatched bases: 6. Looked up from germline, CDR1 is SGHAT and CDR2 is FQNNGV. The CDR3 extends over 15 amino acids.